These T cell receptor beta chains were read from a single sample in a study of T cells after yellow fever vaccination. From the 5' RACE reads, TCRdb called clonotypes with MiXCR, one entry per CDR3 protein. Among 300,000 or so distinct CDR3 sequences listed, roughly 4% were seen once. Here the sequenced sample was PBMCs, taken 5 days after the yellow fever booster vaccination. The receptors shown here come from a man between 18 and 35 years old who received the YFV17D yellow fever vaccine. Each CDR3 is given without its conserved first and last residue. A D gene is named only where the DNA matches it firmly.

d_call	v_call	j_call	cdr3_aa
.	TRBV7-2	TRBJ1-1	ALKDGMNTEAF
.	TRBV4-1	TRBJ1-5	ASSQEFGGAGQPQH
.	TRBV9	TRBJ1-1	ASSVAQVNTEAF
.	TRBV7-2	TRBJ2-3	ASSLNYVTDTQY
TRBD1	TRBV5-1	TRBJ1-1	ASAIQGISTEAF
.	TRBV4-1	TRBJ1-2	ASSPRATTNYGYT
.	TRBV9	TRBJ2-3	ASSVLGRRTDTQY
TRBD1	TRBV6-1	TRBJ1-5	ASSFGQGDQPQH
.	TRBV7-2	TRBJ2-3	ASRGPGDTQY
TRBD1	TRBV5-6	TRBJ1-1	ASSLGGQAPQAF